The clone carrying this TCR beta chain has only one observation. The record originates from a study of blood T cell repertoires in COVID-19. The protocol was immunoSEQ multiplex PCR, while the TCRdb copy is restricted to in-frame clones and leaves out a portion. This repertoire shows 350,000 or so clones, roughly 90% found once; its top ten account for 1%. Per the germline V gene, CDR1 is MNHEY and CDR2 is SVGAGI. The V end lost 6 bases, the J end lost 3 bases, and 9 bases lay between the germline ends. CDR3 length: 13 amino acids. The chain combines TRBV6-5 with TRBJ1-5; a weak D match, TRBD1 (5 bases). Sequenced: PBMCs or T cells enriched from blood (not recorded which). The receptor comes from a woman in her 30s who had been exposed to COVID-19. The CDR3 here is CASSARDNQPQHF. Written as DNA, the CDR3 is TGTGCCAGCAGCGCCAGGGACAATCAGCCCCAGCATTTT.